The sample holds many counts of the clone carrying this T cell receptor (beta chain). What it recognizes is unknown. This sample is drawn from a study of T cells in Graves' hyperthyroidism and ophthalmopathy. Study as a whole: Peripheral blood was secured at the point of initial diagnosis, before any treatment.

Cells are PBMCs isolated from approximately 9.2 ml of fresh blood. RNA transcripts served as the template for amplifying TCR beta CDR3 regions. The TCR CDR3 was amplified in a first-round RT-PCR using the HTBI primer set. Using its own MiXCR run on the multiplex PCR reads, TCRdb lists one record per CDR3 protein. The table lists some 500,000 distinct CDR3 sequences, around an eighth of them singletons. Study findings and constraints: Researchers found most expanded thyroid clonotypes above 0.001 in blood as well.

Sequenced material: blood. The TCR originated in a woman aged 18-29 years with Graves' hyperthyroidism.

The CDR3, as DNA: TGTGCCAGCAGTTTTGAGGGGTTTAATGAAAAACTGTTTTTT. Translation: CASSFEGFNEKLFF. This rearrangement joins TRBV28 to TRBJ1-4, with D possibly TRBD1 on 5 matching bases. CDR1 and CDR2 from the germline V gene are MDHEN and SYDVKM. This CDR3 contains 14 residues. V gave up 3 bases and J gave up 4 bases, with 9 bases separating them.